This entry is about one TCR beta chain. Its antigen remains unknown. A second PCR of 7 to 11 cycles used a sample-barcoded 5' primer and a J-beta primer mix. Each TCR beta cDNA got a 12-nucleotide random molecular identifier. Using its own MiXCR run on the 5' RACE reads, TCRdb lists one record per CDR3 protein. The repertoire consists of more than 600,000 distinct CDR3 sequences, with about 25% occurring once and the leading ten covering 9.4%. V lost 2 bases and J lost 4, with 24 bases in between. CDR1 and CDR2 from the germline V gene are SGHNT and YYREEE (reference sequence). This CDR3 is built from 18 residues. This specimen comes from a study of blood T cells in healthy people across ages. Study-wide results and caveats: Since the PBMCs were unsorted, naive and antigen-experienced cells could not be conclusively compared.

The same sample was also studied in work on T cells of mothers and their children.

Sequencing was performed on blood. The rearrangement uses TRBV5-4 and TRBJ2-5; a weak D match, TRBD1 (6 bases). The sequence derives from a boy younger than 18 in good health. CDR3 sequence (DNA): TGTGCCAGCAGCTTCAGGGTGGGTGGACAGTCGACCCGAGAGACCCAGTACTTC. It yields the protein CASSFRVGGQSTRETQYF. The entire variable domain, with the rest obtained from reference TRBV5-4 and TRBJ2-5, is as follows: ETGVTQSPTHLIKTRGQQVTLRCSSQSGHNTVSWYQQALGQGPQFIFQYYREEENGRGNFPPRFSGLQFPNYSSELNVNALELDDSALYLCASSFRVGGQSTRETQYFGPGTRLLVL.